The entry below gives a single TCR beta chain sequence along with its context. Its antigen is not known. The data originate from a study of cytomegalovirus exposure and HLA in healthy donors. Study results and caveats: TCR beta chain V- and J-gene trimming was linked, in a later analysis, to a missense variant in DCLRE1C.

The CDR3 extends over 15 amino acids. The ends lost 0 bases at V and 6 bases at J; junction bases unmatched: 2. CDR1 and CDR2 (germline): SGHAT, FQNNGV. The PCR employed 60 Vbeta primers together with 13 Jbeta primers. Only in-frame clones appear in the TCRdb table, and some are missing; sequencing was by immunoSEQ multiplex PCR. The repertoire holds some 150,000 clones, with about 60% as singletons. The source of this sequence is a woman aged 55-70 years in good health and CMV-seropositive. What was sequenced was PBMCs. The J gene is TRBJ2-1, the V gene TRBV11-2; 10 nucleotides match TRBD2. The CDR3 sequence: CASSLELAGTNEQFF. CDR3 DNA: TGTGCCAGCAGCTTAGAACTAGCGGGGACCAATGAGCAGTTCTTC.